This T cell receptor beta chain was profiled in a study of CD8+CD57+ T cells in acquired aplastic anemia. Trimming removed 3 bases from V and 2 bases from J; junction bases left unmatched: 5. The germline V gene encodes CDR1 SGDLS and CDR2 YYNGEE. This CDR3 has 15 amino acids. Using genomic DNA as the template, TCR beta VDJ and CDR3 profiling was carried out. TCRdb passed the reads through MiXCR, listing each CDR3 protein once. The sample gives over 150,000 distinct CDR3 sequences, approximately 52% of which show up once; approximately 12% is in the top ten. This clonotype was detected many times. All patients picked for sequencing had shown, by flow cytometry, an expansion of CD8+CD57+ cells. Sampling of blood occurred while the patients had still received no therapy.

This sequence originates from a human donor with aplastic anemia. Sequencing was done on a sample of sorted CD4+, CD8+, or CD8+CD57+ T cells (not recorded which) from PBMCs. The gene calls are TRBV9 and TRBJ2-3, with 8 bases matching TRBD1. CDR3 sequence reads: CASSARTGTTDTQYF. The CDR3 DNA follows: TGTGCCAGCAGCGCCCGGACAGGGACCACAGATACGCAGTATTTT.